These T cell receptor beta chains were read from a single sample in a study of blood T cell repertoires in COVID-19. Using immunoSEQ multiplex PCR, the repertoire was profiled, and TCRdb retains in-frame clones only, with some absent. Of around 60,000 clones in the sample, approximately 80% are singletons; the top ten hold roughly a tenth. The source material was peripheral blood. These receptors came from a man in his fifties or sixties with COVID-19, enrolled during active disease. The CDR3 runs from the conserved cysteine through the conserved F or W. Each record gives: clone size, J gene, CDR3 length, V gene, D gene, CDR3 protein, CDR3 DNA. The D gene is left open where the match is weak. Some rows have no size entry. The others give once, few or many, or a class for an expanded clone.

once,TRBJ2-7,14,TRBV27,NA,CASSFQDRPYEQYF,TGTGCCAGCAGTTTCCAGGACAGACCCTACGAGCAGTACTTC
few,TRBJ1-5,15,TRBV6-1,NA,CASSEDGLSNQPQHF,TGTGCCAGCAGCGAAGATGGCCTTAGCAATCAGCCCCAGCATTTT
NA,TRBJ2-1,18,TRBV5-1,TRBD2,CASSLLASGRDRYNEQFF,TGCGCCAGCAGCTTACTAGCTAGCGGGAGGGACCGCTACAATGAGCAGTTCTTC
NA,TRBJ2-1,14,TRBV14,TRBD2,CASSRGTSGVEQFF,TGTGCCAGCAGCCGCGGGACTAGCGGGGTTGAGCAGTTCTTC
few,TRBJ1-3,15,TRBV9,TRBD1,CASSGGQGGGNTIYF,TGTGCCAGCAGCGGGGGACAGGGGGGCGGAAACACCATATATTTT
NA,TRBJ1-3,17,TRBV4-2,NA,CASSQDPITDSGNTIYF,TGTGCCAGCAGCCAAGATCCTATAACAGACTCTGGAAACACCATATATTTT
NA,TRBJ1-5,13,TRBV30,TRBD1,CASGGGGNQPQHF,TGTGCCTCGGGAGGGGGCGGCAATCAGCCCCAGCATTTT
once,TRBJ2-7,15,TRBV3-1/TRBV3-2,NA,CASSQEGTVSPEQYF,TGTGCCAGCAGCCAAGAGGGGACTGTTTCACCCGAGCAGTACTTC
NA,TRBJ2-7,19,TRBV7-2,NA,CASSPGEGAVSASLYEQYF,TGTGCCAGCAGCCCTGGTGAGGGCGCTGTGTCAGCTTCTCTCTACGAGCAGTACTTC
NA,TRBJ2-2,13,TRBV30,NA,CACPGGVTGELFF,TGTGCCTGTCCCGGAGGGGTGACCGGGGAGCTGTTTTTT
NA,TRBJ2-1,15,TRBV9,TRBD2,CASSAKRETYNEQFF,TGTGCCAGCAGCGCCAAGCGGGAGACCTACAATGAGCAGTTCTTC
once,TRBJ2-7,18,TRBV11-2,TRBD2,CASSHPGGMAGGPYEQYF,TGTGCCAGCAGCCATCCTGGAGGAATGGCGGGAGGACCCTACGAGCAGTACTTC
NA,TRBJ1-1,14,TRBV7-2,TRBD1,CASRVYRGMTEAFF,TGTGCCAGCAGGGTTTACAGGGGGATGACTGAAGCTTTCTTT
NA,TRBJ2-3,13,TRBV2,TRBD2,CASGRENTDTQYF,TGTGCCAGCGGGCGGGAGAACACAGATACGCAGTATTTT
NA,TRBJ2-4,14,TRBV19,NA,CASSMSLAENIQYF,TGTGCCAGTAGTATGAGTCTAGCAGAAAACATTCAGTACTTC
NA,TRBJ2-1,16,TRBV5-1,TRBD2,CASSLLVAGEGNEQFF,TGCGCCAGCAGCTTGTTAGTAGCGGGAGAAGGCAATGAGCAGTTCTTC